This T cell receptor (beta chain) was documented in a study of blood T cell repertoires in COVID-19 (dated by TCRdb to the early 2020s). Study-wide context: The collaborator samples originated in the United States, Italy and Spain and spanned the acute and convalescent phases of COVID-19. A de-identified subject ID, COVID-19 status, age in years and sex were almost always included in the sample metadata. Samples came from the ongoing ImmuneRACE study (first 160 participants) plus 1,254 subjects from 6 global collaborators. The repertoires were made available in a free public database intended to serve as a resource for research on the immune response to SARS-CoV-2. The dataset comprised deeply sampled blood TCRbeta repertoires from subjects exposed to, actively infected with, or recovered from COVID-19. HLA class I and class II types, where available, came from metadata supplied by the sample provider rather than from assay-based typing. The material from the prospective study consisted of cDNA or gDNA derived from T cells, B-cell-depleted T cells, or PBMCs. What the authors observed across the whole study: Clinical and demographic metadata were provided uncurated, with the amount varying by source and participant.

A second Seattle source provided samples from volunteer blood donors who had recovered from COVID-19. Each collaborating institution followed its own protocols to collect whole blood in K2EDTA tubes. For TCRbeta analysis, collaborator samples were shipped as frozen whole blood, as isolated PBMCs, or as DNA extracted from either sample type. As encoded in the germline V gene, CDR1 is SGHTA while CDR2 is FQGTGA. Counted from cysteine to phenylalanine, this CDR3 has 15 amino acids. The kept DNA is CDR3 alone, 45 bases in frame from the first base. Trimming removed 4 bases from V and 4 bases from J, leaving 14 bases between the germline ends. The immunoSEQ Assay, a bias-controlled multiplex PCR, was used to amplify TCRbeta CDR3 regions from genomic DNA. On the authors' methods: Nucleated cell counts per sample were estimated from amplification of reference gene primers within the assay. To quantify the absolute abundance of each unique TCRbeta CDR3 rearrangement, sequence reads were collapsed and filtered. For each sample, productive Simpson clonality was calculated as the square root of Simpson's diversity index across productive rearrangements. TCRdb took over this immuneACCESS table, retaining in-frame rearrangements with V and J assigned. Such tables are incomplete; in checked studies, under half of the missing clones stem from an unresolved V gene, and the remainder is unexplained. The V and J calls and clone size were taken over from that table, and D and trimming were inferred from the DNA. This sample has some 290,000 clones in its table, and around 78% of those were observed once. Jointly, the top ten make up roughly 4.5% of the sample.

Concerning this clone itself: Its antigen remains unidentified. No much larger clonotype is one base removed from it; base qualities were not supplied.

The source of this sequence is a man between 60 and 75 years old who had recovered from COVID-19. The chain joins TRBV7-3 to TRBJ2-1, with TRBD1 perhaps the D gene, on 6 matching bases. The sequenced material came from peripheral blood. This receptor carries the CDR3 CASSSMPGQYNEQFF. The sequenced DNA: TGTGCCAGCAGCTCAATGCCCGGACAGTACAATGAGCAGTTCTTC. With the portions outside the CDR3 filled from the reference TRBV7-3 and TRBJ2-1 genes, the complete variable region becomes GAGVSQTPSNKVTEKGKYVELRCDPISGHTALYWYRQSLGQGPEFLIYFQGTGAADDSGLPNDRFFAVRPEGSVSTLKIQRTERGDSAVYLCASSSMPGQYNEQFFGPGTRLTVL.